This TCR beta chain comes out of a study of cytomegalovirus exposure and HLA in healthy donors. Donors came from a validation cohort of over a hundred subjects, distinct from the first 666-subject cohort. Measured with immunoSEQ multiplex PCR; TCRdb has only the in-frame clones, and not every one. The sample has fewer than 60,000 clones; around 93% are singletons. The sequence came from a woman under 30 in good health and CMV-seropositive. The source material was PBMCs.

The CDR3 protein is CSTGGGYGYTF. CDR3 sequence (DNA): TGCAGTACAGGGGGCGGCTATGGCTACACCTTC. The chain is built from TRBV20-1 and TRBJ1-2; 9 bases fit TRBD1. The V gene end was trimmed by 8 bases and the J gene end by 4 bases; junction bases not matched to a gene: 2. CDR3 length equals 11 residues. Germline V gene sequence: CDR1 DFQATT, CDR2 SNEGSKA (reference sequence).